This TCR beta chain was obtained from a study of cytomegalovirus exposure and HLA in healthy donors. Study-wide results and limits: V- and J-gene trimming in TCR beta was tied to a missense DCLRE1C variant by an analysis performed later. Some V segments could not be told apart, so they were left out, TRBV6-2 and TRBV6-3 among them. Per published reports, the classifier diagnosed cytomegalovirus status with high specificity and sensitivity.

Germline V gene lookup returns CDR1 SGHTA and CDR2 FQGNSA. The length of the CDR3 is 14 residues. Germline trimming cut 1 base from V and 6 bases from J; bases unmatched to any gene: 4. Concerning this clone: The target antigen is unknown.

Amplification used 60 Vbeta primers and 13 Jbeta primers. Generated by immunoSEQ multiplex PCR, the TCRdb table keeps only in-frame clones and is missing some. The table records around 160,000 clones, around 68% of them present only once. The receptor's source is a man in his fifties in good health and CMV-seronegative. V gene TRBV7-2 combines with J gene TRBJ2-3; the match to TRBD2 covers 7 bases. Sequencing used PBMCs. CDR3 nucleotide sequence: TGTGCCAGCAGCTTAGGCGGGGGTGTGGATACGCAGTATTTT. It is translated as CASSLGGGVDTQYF. The variable domain in full, completed from reference TRBV7-2 and TRBJ2-3, reads GAGVSQSPSNKVTEKGKDVELRCDPISGHTALYWYRQSLGQGLEFLIYFQGNSAPDKSGLPSDRFSAERTGGSVSTLTIQRTQQEDSAVYLCASSLGGGVDTQYFGPGTRLTVL.